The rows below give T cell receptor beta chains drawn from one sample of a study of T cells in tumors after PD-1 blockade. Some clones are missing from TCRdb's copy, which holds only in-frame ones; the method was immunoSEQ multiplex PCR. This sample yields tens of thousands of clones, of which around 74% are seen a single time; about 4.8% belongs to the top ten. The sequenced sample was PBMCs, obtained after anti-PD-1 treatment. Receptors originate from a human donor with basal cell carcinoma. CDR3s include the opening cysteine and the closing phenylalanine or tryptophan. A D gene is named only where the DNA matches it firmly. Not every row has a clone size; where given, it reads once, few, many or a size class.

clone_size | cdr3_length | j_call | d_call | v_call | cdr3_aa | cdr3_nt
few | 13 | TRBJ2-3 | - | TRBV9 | CASSVGLGDTQYF | TGTGCCAGCAGCGTAGGTCTAGGGGATACGCAGTATTTT
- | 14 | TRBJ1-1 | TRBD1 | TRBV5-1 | CASSPAQGRTEAFF | TGCGCCAGCAGCCCTGCACAGGGGCGGACTGAAGCTTTCTTT
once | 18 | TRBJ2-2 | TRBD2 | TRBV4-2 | CASSQETSGGTDTGELFF | TGTGCCAGCAGCCAGGAGACTAGCGGGGGTACGGACACCGGGGAGCTGTTTTTT
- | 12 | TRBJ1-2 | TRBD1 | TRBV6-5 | CASQGQTYGYTF | TGTGCCAGCCAGGGACAGACCTATGGCTACACCTTC
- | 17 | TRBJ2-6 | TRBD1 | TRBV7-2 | CASSAWDRGRGANVLTF | TGTGCCAGCAGCGCATGGGACAGGGGGCGTGGGGCCAACGTCCTGACTTTC
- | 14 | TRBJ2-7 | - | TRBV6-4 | CASTEPGDSYEQYF | TGTGCCAGCACCGAGCCAGGGGACTCCTACGAGCAGTACTTC
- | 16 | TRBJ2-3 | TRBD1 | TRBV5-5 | CASSQQGLEVMDTQYF | TGTGCCAGCAGCCAACAGGGGTTGGAGGTTATGGATACGCAGTATTTT
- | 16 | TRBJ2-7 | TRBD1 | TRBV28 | CASIQGNRGFLCEQYF | TGTGCCAGCATCCAAGGGAACAGGGGATTCCTATGCGAGCAGTACTTC
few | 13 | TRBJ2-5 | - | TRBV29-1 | CSVGLSRWETQYF | TGCAGCGTTGGGCTATCGCGCTGGGAGACCCAGTACTTC
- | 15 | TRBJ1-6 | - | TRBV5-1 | CASSGGTLYNSPLHF | TGCGCCAGCAGCGGGGGGACTCTCTATAATTCACCCCTCCACTTT
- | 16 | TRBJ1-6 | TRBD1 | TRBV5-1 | CASSSRDRGYNSPLHF | TGCGCCAGCAGTTCCCGGGACAGGGGGTATAATTCACCCCTCCACTTT
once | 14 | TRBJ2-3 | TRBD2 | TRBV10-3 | CAIMASGGTDTQYF | TGTGCCATCATGGCTAGCGGGGGCACAGATACGCAGTATTTT
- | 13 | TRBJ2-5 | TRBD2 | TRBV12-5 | CASSGGGQETQYF | TGTGCTAGTAGCGGGGGGGGCCAAGAGACCCAGTACTTC
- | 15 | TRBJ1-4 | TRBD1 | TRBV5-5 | CASRSRQGDNEKLFF | TGTGCCAGCAGGTCCAGACAGGGAGATAATGAAAAACTGTTTTTT
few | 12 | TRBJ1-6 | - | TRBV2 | CASKKEDSPLHF | TGTGCCAGCAAAAAGGAGGATTCACCCCTCCACTTT
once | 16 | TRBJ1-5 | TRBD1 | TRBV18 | CASSPPQGDSNQPQHF | TGTGCCAGCTCACCACCGCAGGGGGATAGCAATCAGCCCCAGCATTTT
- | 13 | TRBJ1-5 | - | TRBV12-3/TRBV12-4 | CASTRAQNQPQHF | TGTGCCAGCACCAGGGCCCAAAATCAGCCCCAGCATTTT
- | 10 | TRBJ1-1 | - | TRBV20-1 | CRGSDTEAFF | TGCAGAGGCAGTGACACTGAAGCTTTCTTT
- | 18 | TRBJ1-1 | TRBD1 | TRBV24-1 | CATSEPGQGVTLDTEAFF | TGTGCCACCAGTGAACCGGGACAGGGAGTTACACTGGACACTGAAGCTTTCTTT
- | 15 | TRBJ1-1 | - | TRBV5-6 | CASSLARGVNTEAFF | TGTGCCAGCAGCTTGGCCCGGGGGGTGAACACTGAAGCTTTCTTT
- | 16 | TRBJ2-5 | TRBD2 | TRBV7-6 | CASSLTSGGVQETQYF | TGTGCCAGCAGCTTGACAAGCGGGGGGGTTCAAGAGACCCAGTACTTC
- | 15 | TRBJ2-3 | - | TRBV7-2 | CASSLPHRVGDTQYF | TGTGCCAGCAGCTTACCCCACAGGGTGGGAGATACGCAGTATTTT
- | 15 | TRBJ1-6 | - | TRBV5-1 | CASSLAGFRGSPLHF | TGCGCCAGCAGCTTGGCCGGGTTCCGGGGTTCACCCCTCCACTTT
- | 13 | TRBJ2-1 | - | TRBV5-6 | CASTLRRGDEQFF | TGTGCCAGCACCTTAAGGCGGGGCGATGAGCAGTTCTTC
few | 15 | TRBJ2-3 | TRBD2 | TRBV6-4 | CASSETSGGTDTQYF | TGTGCCAGCAGTGAGACTAGCGGGGGCACAGATACGCAGTATTTT
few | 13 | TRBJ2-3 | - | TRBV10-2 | CASSVGPPDTQYF | TGCGCCAGCAGCGTCGGGCCCCCAGATACGCAGTATTTT
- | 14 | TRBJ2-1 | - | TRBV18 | CASSPQDGYNEQFF | TGTGCCAGCTCACCCCAGGACGGCTACAATGAGCAGTTCTTC
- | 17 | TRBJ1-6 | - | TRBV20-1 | CSASRAGRGGDNSPLHF | TGCAGTGCTAGTCGGGCAGGCCGGGGCGGCGATAATTCACCCCTCCACTTT
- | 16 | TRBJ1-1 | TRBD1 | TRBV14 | CASSPRTGGWGTEAFF | TGTGCCAGCAGCCCCCGCACAGGGGGCTGGGGCACTGAAGCTTTCTTT
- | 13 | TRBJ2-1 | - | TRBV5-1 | CASSLAYSGEQFF | TGCGCCAGCAGCTTGGCCTATTCGGGTGAGCAGTTCTTC
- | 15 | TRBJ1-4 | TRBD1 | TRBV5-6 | CASSSRDRALEKLFF | TGTGCCAGCAGCTCCCGGGACAGGGCCCTAGAAAAACTGTTTTTT
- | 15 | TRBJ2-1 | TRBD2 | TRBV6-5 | CASRLGLAGVHEQFF | TGTGCCAGCCGACTAGGACTAGCGGGGGTTCATGAGCAGTTCTTC
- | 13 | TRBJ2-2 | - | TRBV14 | CASSQDLSGELFF | TGTGCCAGCAGCCAAGATTTGAGCGGGGAGCTGTTTTTT
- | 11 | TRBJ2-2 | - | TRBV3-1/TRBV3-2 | CASGNTGELFF | TGTGCCAGCGGGAACACCGGGGAGCTGTTTTTT
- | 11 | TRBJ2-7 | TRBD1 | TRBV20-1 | CSAGDSYEQYF | TGCAGTGCTGGGGACAGCTACGAGCAGTACTTC
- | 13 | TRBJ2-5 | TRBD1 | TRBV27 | CASSAGQGETQYF | TGTGCCAGCAGTGCGGGACAGGGAGAGACCCAGTACTTC
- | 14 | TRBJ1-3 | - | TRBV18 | CASSTGQTGNTIYF | TGTGCCAGCTCAACTGGACAGACTGGAAACACCATATATTTT